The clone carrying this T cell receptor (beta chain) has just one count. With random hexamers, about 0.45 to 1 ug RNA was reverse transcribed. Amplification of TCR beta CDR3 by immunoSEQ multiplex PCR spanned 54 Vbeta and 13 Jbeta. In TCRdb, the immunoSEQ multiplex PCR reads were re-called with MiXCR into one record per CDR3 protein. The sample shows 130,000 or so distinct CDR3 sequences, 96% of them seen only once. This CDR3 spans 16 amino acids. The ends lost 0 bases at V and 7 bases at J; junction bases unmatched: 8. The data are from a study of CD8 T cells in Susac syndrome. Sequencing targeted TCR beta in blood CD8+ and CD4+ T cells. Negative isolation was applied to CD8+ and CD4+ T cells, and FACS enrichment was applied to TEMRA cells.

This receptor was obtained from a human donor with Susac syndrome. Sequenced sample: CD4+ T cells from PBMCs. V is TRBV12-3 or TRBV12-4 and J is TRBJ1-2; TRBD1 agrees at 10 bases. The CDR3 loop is CASSLAPGQGMGGYTF. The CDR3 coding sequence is TGTGCCAGCAGTTTAGCCCCGGGACAGGGGATGGGTGGCTACACCTTC.